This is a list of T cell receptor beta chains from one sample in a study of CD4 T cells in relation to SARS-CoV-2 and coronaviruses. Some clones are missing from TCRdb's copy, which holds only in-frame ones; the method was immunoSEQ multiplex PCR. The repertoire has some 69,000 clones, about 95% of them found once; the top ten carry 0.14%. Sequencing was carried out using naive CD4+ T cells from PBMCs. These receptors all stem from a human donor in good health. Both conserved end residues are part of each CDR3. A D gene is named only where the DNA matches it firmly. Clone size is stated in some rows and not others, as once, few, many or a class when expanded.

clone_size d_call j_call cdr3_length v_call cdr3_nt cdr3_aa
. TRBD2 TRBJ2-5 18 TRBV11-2 TGTGCCAGCAGCTCACCGGGACTAGCGGGATCCGTCCAAGAGACCCAGTACTTC CASSSPGLAGSVQETQYF
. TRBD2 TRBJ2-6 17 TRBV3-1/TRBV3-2 TGTGCCAGCAGCCAAGTAGCGGGGTTCTCTGGGGCCAACGTCCTGACTTTC CASSQVAGFSGANVLTF
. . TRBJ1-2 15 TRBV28 TGTGCCAGCAGTTTGGGGGGCGTTGGTCAGCATGGCTACACCTTC CASSLGGVGQHGYTF
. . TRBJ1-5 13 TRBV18 TGTGCCAGCTCACCGGGTAGAAATCAGCCCCAGCATTTT CASSPGRNQPQHF
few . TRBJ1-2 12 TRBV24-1 TGTGCCACCAGTGTGGGTTCCTATGGCTACACCTTC CATSVGSYGYTF
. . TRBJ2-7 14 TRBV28 TGTGCCAGCAGGCAAGGCGGGCCGCCCTACGAGCAGTACTTC CASRQGGPPYEQYF
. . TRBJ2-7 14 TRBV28 TGTGCCAGCAGTGCTCCGGGACAAGTCTACGAGCAGTACTTC CASSAPGQVYEQYF
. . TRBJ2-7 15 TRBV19 TGTGCCAGTAGTACCCAAGCGGGCTCTTTCCACGAGCAGTACTTC CASSTQAGSFHEQYF
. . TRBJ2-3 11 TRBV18 TGTGCCAGCTCCAACACAGATACGCAGTATTTT CASSNTDTQYF
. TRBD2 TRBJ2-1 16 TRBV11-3 TGTGCCAGCAGCTCCCCTATGTCTAGCGGCTACAATGAGCAGTTCTTC CASSSPMSSGYNEQFF
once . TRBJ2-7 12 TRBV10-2 TGCGCCAGCAGTGGAAACTCCTACGAGCAGTACTTC CASSGNSYEQYF
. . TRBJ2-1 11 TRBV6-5 TGTGCCAGCACCCGGACGAATGAGCAGTTCTTC CASTRTNEQFF
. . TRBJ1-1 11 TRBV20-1 TGCAGTGCCCACCGGGACCCTGGGGCTTTCTTT CSAHRDPGAFF
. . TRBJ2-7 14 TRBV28 TGTGCCAGCAGTTTATGGACAGAAGGGTACGAGCAGTACTTC CASSLWTEGYEQYF
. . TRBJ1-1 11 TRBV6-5 TGTGCCAGTAGGATCGGGCGGGAAGCTTTCTTT CASRIGREAFF
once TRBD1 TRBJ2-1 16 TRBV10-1 TGCGCCAGCAGTGGGCTGGGGACAGGGTTGATCGATGAGCAGTTCTTC CASSGLGTGLIDEQFF
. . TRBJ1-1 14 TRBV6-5 TGTGCCAGCAGTTATAACAGATTGAACACTGAAGCTTTCTTT CASSYNRLNTEAFF
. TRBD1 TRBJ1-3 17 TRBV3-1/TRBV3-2 TGTGCCAGCAGCCAAGATAAGGACAGGGCTTTTGGAAACACCATATATTTT CASSQDKDRAFGNTIYF
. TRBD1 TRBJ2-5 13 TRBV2 TGTGCCACGTCCCGGGACAGGGAAGAGACCCAGTACTTC CATSRDREETQYF
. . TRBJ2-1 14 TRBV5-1 TGCGCCAGCAGCTTGTTGGTAGGGGACAATGAGCAGTTCTTC CASSLLVGDNEQFF
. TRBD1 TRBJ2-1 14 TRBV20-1 TGCAGTGCTAGTACAGGGGGCGCGTGGAATGAGCAGTTCTTC CSASTGGAWNEQFF
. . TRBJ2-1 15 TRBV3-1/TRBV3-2 TGTGCCAGCAGCCAAGGGCAGGACTCCTACAATGAGCAGTTCTTC CASSQGQDSYNEQFF
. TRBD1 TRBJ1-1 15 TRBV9 TGTGCCAGCAGCGTAAGAGGGGGCGAAAACACTGAAGCTTTCTTT CASSVRGGENTEAFF
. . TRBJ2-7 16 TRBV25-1 TGTGCCAGCAGGGGGCTTGGTGCCCCCGGGGGCAGCGAGCAGTACTTC CASRGLGAPGGSEQYF
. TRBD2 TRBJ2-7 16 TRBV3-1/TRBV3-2 TGTGCCAGCAGCCAAGATGTAGTATTAGCGGGAGGCGGGCTGTACTTC CASSQDVVLAGGGLYF
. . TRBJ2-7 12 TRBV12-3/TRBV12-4 TGTGCCAGCTCATCCGCTAACATAGGGCAGTACTTC CASSSANIGQYF
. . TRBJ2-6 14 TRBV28 TGTGCCAGCAGTTTTGTCCTGGGTGCCAACGTCCTGACTTTC CASSFVLGANVLTF
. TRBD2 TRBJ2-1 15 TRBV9 TGTGCCAGCACCTTTTCTAGCGGGAGGGCCAATGAGCAGTTCTTC CASTFSSGRANEQFF
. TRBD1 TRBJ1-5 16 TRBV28 TGTGCCAGCACCCCAGGGGGGGCACGCGGCAATCAGCCCCAGCATTTT CASTPGGARGNQPQHF
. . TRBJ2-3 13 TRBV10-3 TGTGCCATCAGTGAGGGTGGGGCCCATACGCAGTATTTT CAISEGGAHTQYF
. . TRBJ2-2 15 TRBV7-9 TGTGCCAGCAGCTTAGTTCAGGGTGACACCGGGGAGCTGTTTTTT CASSLVQGDTGELFF
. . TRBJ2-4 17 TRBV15 TGTGCCACCAGCAGAGTCAAAGACAGGATTGGGAGGAACATTCAGTACTTC CATSRVKDRIGRNIQYF
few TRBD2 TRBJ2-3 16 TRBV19 TGTGCCAGTAGTATCGGGACTAGCGAGTACACAGATACGCAGTATTTT CASSIGTSEYTDTQYF
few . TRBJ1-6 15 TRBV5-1 TGCGCCAGCAGCTTGGACACCTTGGACAATTCACCCCTCCACTTT CASSLDTLDNSPLHF
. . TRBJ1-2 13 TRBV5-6 TGTGCCAGCAGCTTGGAGGGTGTTATGGGCTACACCTTC CASSLEGVMGYTF
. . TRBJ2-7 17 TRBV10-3 TGTGCCATCAGTGAGTCTCGGGCCGTAGGGTTCCCCTACGAGCAGTACTTC CAISESRAVGFPYEQYF
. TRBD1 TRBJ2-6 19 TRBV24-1 TGTGCCACCAGTGATCCTCCGGGACAGGACCGCTCTGGGGCCAACGTCCTGACTTTC CATSDPPGQDRSGANVLTF
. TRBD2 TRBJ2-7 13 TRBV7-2 TGTGCCAGCAGCTTCGGACTAGCTAGCGAGCAGTACTTC CASSFGLASEQYF
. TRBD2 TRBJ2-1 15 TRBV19 TGTGCCAGTAGGACTAGCGGGAGGGCGTTCAATGAGCAGTTCTTC CASRTSGRAFNEQFF
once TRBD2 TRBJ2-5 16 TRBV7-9 TGTGCCAGCAGCTTATTAGCGGGAGTGATCCAAGAGACCCAGTACTTC CASSLLAGVIQETQYF
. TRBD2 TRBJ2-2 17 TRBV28 TGTGCCAGCAGTACCTCGAGCGGGGGGACGAACACCGGGGAGCTGTTTTTT CASSTSSGGTNTGELFF
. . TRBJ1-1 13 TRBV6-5 TGTGCCAGCAGTTACGGGAGGGCAAAGGAAGCTTTCTTT CASSYGRAKEAFF
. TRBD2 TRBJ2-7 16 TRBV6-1 TGTGCCAGCAGTGACCGCCTAGCGGGATCCAACTACGAGCAGTACTTC CASSDRLAGSNYEQYF
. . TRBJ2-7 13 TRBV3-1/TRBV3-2 TGTGCCAGCAGCAGGGGATTTGATTACGAGCAGTACTTC CASSRGFDYEQYF
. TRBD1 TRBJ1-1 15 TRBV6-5 TGTGCCAGCACTAGATCCACCCAGGGGGTGAGTGAAGCTTTCTTT CASTRSTQGVSEAFF
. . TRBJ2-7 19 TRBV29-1 TGCAGCGTTGTAGATCTGGGACGTTCCGGGCCTGGCCGCGCCTACGAGCAGTACTTC CSVVDLGRSGPGRAYEQYF
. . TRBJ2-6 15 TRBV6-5 TGTGCCAGCAGTTACCAGTCTTCTGGGGCCAACGTCCTGACTTTC CASSYQSSGANVLTF
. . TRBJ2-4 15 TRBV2 TGTGCCAGCAGAGTGCCCTTAGGGATCCAAAACATTCAGTACTTC CASRVPLGIQNIQYF